This entry features one T cell receptor beta chain sequence. This clone's antigen is unknown. The record has no base qualities; no much larger clone is one base away. The library came from the immunoSEQ multiplex PCR assay. This immuneACCESS table, as held by TCRdb, lists in-frame sequences with V and J called but not all clones. Of the missing ones, under half trace to an unresolved V gene in checked studies; the others have no known cause. In this sample the table shows more than 95,000 clones, around 92% of which occur a single time. The ten largest make up around 0.52% of the sample. These data come from a study of control samples from healthy donors and cancer patients (dated by TCRdb to 2018 to 2021). Trimming leaves V shorter by 8 bases and J shorter by 6 bases, with the junction holding 15 bases beyond the gene matches. The germline V gene supplies CDR1 ENHRY and CDR2 SYGVKD. The CDR3 numbers 16 residues from cysteine through phenylalanine. Only CDR3 DNA is held: 48 bases, read in frame from base 1.

The sequence links TRBV10-3 to TRBJ2-3, with TRBD2 identical over 9 junction bases. Material: PBMCs. The source of this sequence is a man older than 75 with head and neck cancer. The DNA sequence is TGTGCCATCGGGTGGGTCGCGGGAGGGCAGGGGGATACGCAGTATTTT. Its protein reads: CAIGWVAGGQGDTQYF.